These 4 T cell receptor beta chains were sequenced from one sample in a study of molecular identifiers for immune sequencing clone quantification. TCRdb recomputed calls from the PCR reads with MiXCR, one row per CDR3 protein. Among 300,000 to 400,000 distinct CDR3 sequences listed, over 20% were seen once. Sequences were obtained from naive CD8+ T cells from blood, with Jurkat cell RNA spiked in. The sample's subset: FACS-sorted CD8+CD4-CCR7+CD45RA+ naive T cells. The receptors stem from a human donor in good health. Some libraries in this study had Jurkat cell RNA spiked in.

This clonotype was seen repeatedly, ten times or more. V and J are TRBV24-1 and TRBJ2-7, with a weak D call TRBD1 (5 bases). From germline, CDR1 is KGHDR and CDR2 SFDVKD. V dropped 4 bases and J dropped 6 bases, with 12 bases sitting between them. The CDR3 is 13 residues long. Written as DNA, the CDR3 is TGTGCCACCAGTGACCTCGTAGGGGCCGAGCAGTACTTC. Translating it yields CATSDLVGAEQYF.

This clonotype was recorded many times. V and J are TRBV29-1 and TRBJ2-2; no reliable D call. The CDR3 sequence is 15 residues long. Germline CDR1 SQVTM, CDR2 ANQGSEA. V lost 2 bases to trimming and J lost 4 bases, with 14 bases between them. The CDR3 DNA reads TGCAGCGTTGAATTCGTCAAACCGGGCACCGGGGAGCTGTTTTTT. Protein sequence: CSVEFVKPGTGELFF.

The table lists this clonotype with many counts. This chain uses TRBV7-8 with TRBJ1-2; D not certain. In germline, CDR1 is SGHVS, CDR2 FQNEAQ. The CDR3 is 11 residues long. The V end lost 4 bases, the J end lost 3 bases, and 3 bases lay between the germline ends. The chain's CDR3 is CASSYDYGYTF. The CDR3 DNA follows: TGTGCCAGCAGCTACGACTATGGCTACACCTTC.

The table lists this clonotype with many counts. The chain uses TRBV27 and TRBJ2-6; 9 bases are a match to TRBD1. The CDR3 consists of 16 residues. Per the germline V gene, CDR1 is MNHEY and CDR2 is SMNVEV (reference sequence). The junction had 5 bases not matched to a gene; V was cut back by 5 bases and J by 3 bases. The CDR3: CASSVTGGVGANVLTF. The CDR3 DNA sequence: TGTGCCAGCAGTGTAACAGGGGGCGTTGGGGCCAACGTCCTGACTTTC. Full variable domain (outside the CDR3, taken from reference TRBV27 and TRBJ2-6): EAQVTQNPRYLITVTGKKLTVTCSQNMNHEYMSWYRQDPGLGLRQIYYSMNVEVTDKGDVPEGYKVSRKEKRNFPLILESPSPNQTSLYFCASSVTGGVGANVLTFGAGSRLTVL.